A selection of T cell receptor beta chains follows, all from one sample in a study of cytomegalovirus exposure and HLA in healthy donors. Libraries were prepared by immunoSEQ multiplex PCR; TCRdb keeps only in-frame clonotypes and omits some of them. The repertoire holds under 150,000 clones, with around three quarters as singletons. Material for sequencing was PBMCs. These receptors originate from a woman aged 45-59 years in good health and CMV-seronegative. Both conserved end residues are part of each CDR3. D genes are given only for firm matches. The size of a clone is reported for some rows only, either as once, few or many, or as a class for expanded clones.

j_gene: TRBJ1-2; v_gene: TRBV7-9; d_gene: -; abundance: few; CDR3aa: CASSLVFGEANYGYTF; CDR3nt: TGTGCCAGCAGCTTAGTCTTCGGAGAAGCTAACTATGGCTACACCTTC
j_gene: TRBJ2-7; v_gene: TRBV28; d_gene: TRBD2; abundance: -; CDR3aa: CASSRLGGAGLAGLRHEQYF; CDR3nt: TGTGCCAGCAGTCGGTTGGGGGGGGCGGGACTAGCGGGCCTGCGGCACGAGCAGTACTTC
j_gene: TRBJ1-1; v_gene: TRBV7-9; d_gene: TRBD1; abundance: few; CDR3aa: CASSLPSTGEINAFF; CDR3nt: TGTGCCAGCAGCTTACCTAGTACAGGGGAGATCAATGCTTTCTTT
j_gene: TRBJ1-2; v_gene: TRBV5-6; d_gene: -; abundance: -; CDR3aa: CASSLDLTGDYGYTF; CDR3nt: TGTGCCAGCAGCTTGGACCTAACAGGTGACTATGGCTACACCTTC
j_gene: TRBJ1-5; v_gene: TRBV5-6; d_gene: -; abundance: -; CDR3aa: CASSLGMRSNQPQHF; CDR3nt: TGTGCCAGCAGCTTGGGGATGAGGAGCAATCAGCCCCAGCATTTT
j_gene: TRBJ1-1; v_gene: TRBV5-6; d_gene: TRBD1; abundance: few; CDR3aa: CASSLDRGRHTEAFF; CDR3nt: TGTGCCAGCAGCTTGGACAGGGGGCGGCACACTGAAGCTTTCTTT
j_gene: TRBJ2-3; v_gene: TRBV30; d_gene: -; abundance: -; CDR3aa: CAWSVSADTQYF; CDR3nt: TGTGCCTGGAGTGTATCTGCAGATACGCAGTATTTT
j_gene: TRBJ2-3; v_gene: TRBV4-1; d_gene: -; abundance: -; CDR3aa: CASSQEPTRSFDTQYF; CDR3nt: TGCGCCAGCAGCCAAGAGCCGACTCGGTCATTTGATACGCAGTATTTT
j_gene: TRBJ1-2; v_gene: TRBV28; d_gene: TRBD1; abundance: few; CDR3aa: CASSKEGQGWSYTF; CDR3nt: TGTGCCAGCAGCAAAGAGGGACAGGGGTGGAGCTACACCTTC
j_gene: TRBJ1-1; v_gene: TRBV10-3; d_gene: TRBD1; abundance: -; CDR3aa: CAISANAGGAGSTEAFF; CDR3nt: TGTGCCATCAGTGCAAATGCAGGGGGCGCAGGATCCACTGAAGCTTTCTTT
j_gene: TRBJ2-2; v_gene: TRBV4-3; d_gene: -; abundance: -; CDR3aa: CASSPRIQGANTGELFF; CDR3nt: TGCGCCAGCAGCCCGAGAATCCAAGGGGCGAACACCGGGGAGCTGTTTTTT
j_gene: TRBJ1-2; v_gene: TRBV5-8; d_gene: -; abundance: -; CDR3aa: CASSLRITF; CDR3nt: TGTGCCAGCAGCCTGAGGATTACCTTC
j_gene: TRBJ1-1; v_gene: TRBV18; d_gene: -; abundance: -; CDR3aa: CASSPTSADGNTEAFF; CDR3nt: TGTGCCAGCTCACCGACTTCAGCTGACGGGAACACTGAAGCTTTCTTT
j_gene: TRBJ1-1; v_gene: TRBV7-3; d_gene: -; abundance: few; CDR3aa: CASSLLPRGRTEAFF; CDR3nt: TGTGCCAGCAGCTTACTTCCGCGGGGACGGACGGAAGCTTTCTTT
j_gene: TRBJ2-5; v_gene: TRBV7-9; d_gene: -; abundance: few; CDR3aa: CASSREGREYQETQYF; CDR3nt: TGTGCCAGCAGCCGAGAGGGACGGGAGTACCAAGAGACCCAGTACTTC
j_gene: TRBJ1-5; v_gene: TRBV19; d_gene: TRBD1; abundance: -; CDR3aa: CASSSTGAKSSNQPQHF; CDR3nt: TGTGCCAGTAGTTCTACAGGGGCGAAATCAAGCAATCAGCCCCAGCATTTT
j_gene: TRBJ1-4; v_gene: TRBV27; d_gene: TRBD1; abundance: -; CDR3aa: CASRAGQGNEKLFF; CDR3nt: TGTGCCAGCAGGGCCGGACAGGGAAACGAAAAACTGTTTTTT
j_gene: TRBJ1-1; v_gene: TRBV5-4; d_gene: TRBD1; abundance: -; CDR3aa: CASMDRATEAFF; CDR3nt: TGTGCCAGCATGGACAGGGCCACTGAAGCTTTCTTT
j_gene: TRBJ2-3; v_gene: TRBV29-1; d_gene: TRBD1; abundance: -; CDR3aa: CSVEDLSTGALQPVTQYF; CDR3nt: TGCAGCGTTGAAGATCTTTCAACAGGGGCCCTACAGCCGGTTACGCAGTATTTT
j_gene: TRBJ1-2; v_gene: TRBV6-5; d_gene: TRBD1; abundance: -; CDR3aa: CASSYSGDRGGGYTF; CDR3nt: TGTGCCAGCAGTTACTCGGGGGACAGGGGTGGCGGCTACACCTTC
j_gene: TRBJ1-1; v_gene: TRBV6-5; d_gene: -; abundance: -; CDR3aa: CASSGGITEAFF; CDR3nt: TGTGCCAGCAGTGGAGGGATCACTGAAGCTTTCTTT
j_gene: TRBJ1-2; v_gene: TRBV7-8; d_gene: -; abundance: -; CDR3aa: CASSPDTYGYTF; CDR3nt: TGTGCCAGCAGCCCTGACACCTATGGCTACACCTTC
j_gene: TRBJ2-7; v_gene: TRBV7-9; d_gene: -; abundance: -; CDR3aa: CASSQGKGRTSSYEQYF; CDR3nt: TGTGCCAGCAGCCAGGGGAAGGGACGGACGAGCTCCTACGAGCAGTACTTC
j_gene: TRBJ1-3; v_gene: TRBV7-2; d_gene: -; abundance: -; CDR3aa: CASSPYTGYGNTIYF; CDR3nt: TGTGCCAGCAGCCCATACACAGGGTACGGAAACACCATATATTTT
j_gene: TRBJ2-5; v_gene: TRBV15; d_gene: -; abundance: -; CDR3aa: CATSTLEETQYF; CDR3nt: TGTGCCACCAGCACCCTTGAAGAGACCCAGTACTTC
j_gene: TRBJ2-7; v_gene: TRBV27; d_gene: TRBD1; abundance: -; CDR3aa: CASSPGAGGGEQYF; CDR3nt: TGTGCCAGCAGTCCCGGGGCAGGGGGCGGCGAGCAGTACTTC
j_gene: TRBJ2-1; v_gene: TRBV9; d_gene: TRBD2; abundance: once; CDR3aa: CASSVTSGSGNEQFF; CDR3nt: TGTGCCAGCAGCGTAACTAGCGGGAGTGGTAATGAGCAGTTCTTC
j_gene: TRBJ1-2; v_gene: TRBV4-1; d_gene: -; abundance: -; CDR3aa: CASSQVLEVRYTF; CDR3nt: TGCGCCAGCAGCCAAGTTCTAGAGGTCCGCTACACCTTC
j_gene: TRBJ2-7; v_gene: TRBV21-1; d_gene: -; abundance: -; CDR3aa: CASSNPIRDNYEQYF; CDR3nt: TGTGCCAGCAGCAACCCGATCCGGGACAACTACGAGCAGTACTTC
j_gene: TRBJ2-2; v_gene: TRBV11-2; d_gene: -; abundance: once; CDR3aa: CASSPTGELFF; CDR3nt: TGTGCCAGCAGCCCTACCGGGGAGCTGTTTTTT
j_gene: TRBJ1-5; v_gene: TRBV4-3; d_gene: -; abundance: -; CDR3aa: CASSQDQGSNQPQHF; CDR3nt: TGCGCCAGCAGCCAAGATCAGGGCAGTAATCAGCCCCAGCATTTT
j_gene: TRBJ2-5; v_gene: TRBV6-5; d_gene: -; abundance: -; CDR3aa: CASSYSRAREQTQYF; CDR3nt: TGTGCCAGCAGTTACTCGAGGGCCAGAGAGCAGACCCAGTACTTC
j_gene: TRBJ2-1; v_gene: TRBV7-3; d_gene: TRBD2; abundance: -; CDR3aa: CASSLKPPPGGGYNEQFF; CDR3nt: TGTGCCAGCAGCTTAAAGCCCCCCCCGGGAGGGGGGTACAATGAGCAGTTCTTC
j_gene: TRBJ1-5; v_gene: TRBV28; d_gene: TRBD1; abundance: -; CDR3aa: CASSPQGASNQPQNF; CDR3nt: TGTGCCAGCAGTCCACAGGGGGCTAGCAATCAGCCCCAGAATTTT
j_gene: TRBJ1-4; v_gene: TRBV27; d_gene: -; abundance: -; CDR3aa: CASRQGWANEKLFF; CDR3nt: TGTGCCAGCAGGCAGGGGTGGGCTAATGAAAAACTGTTTTTT
j_gene: TRBJ1-5; v_gene: TRBV30; d_gene: -; abundance: -; CDR3aa: CAWSVPGRPDQPQHF; CDR3nt: TGTGCCTGGAGTGTCCCGGGGAGGCCGGATCAGCCCCAGCATTTT
j_gene: TRBJ1-5; v_gene: TRBV18; d_gene: -; abundance: -; CDR3aa: CASSPQGNQPQHF; CDR3nt: TGTGCCAGCTCACCGCAGGGAAATCAGCCCCAGCATTTT
j_gene: TRBJ2-3; v_gene: TRBV10-3; d_gene: TRBD1; abundance: -; CDR3aa: CATVKMDRPLPSTDTQYF; CDR3nt: TGTGCCACCGTAAAAATGGACAGGCCCCTACCTAGCACAGATACGCAGTATTTT
j_gene: TRBJ1-1; v_gene: TRBV2; d_gene: -; abundance: -; CDR3aa: CASRRSLRGRTEAFF; CDR3nt: TGTGCCAGCAGGAGGAGCCTCAGGGGACGCACTGAAGCTTTCTTT
j_gene: TRBJ1-1; v_gene: TRBV5-4; d_gene: -; abundance: -; CDR3aa: CASSPSGNTEAFF; CDR3nt: TGTGCCAGCAGCCCTAGTGGGAACACTGAAGCTTTCTTT
j_gene: TRBJ2-3; v_gene: TRBV5-8; d_gene: TRBD1; abundance: -; CDR3aa: CASSLGQGSTDTQYF; CDR3nt: TGTGCCAGCAGCTTGGGACAGGGTAGCACAGATACGCAGTATTTT
j_gene: TRBJ2-7; v_gene: TRBV25-1; d_gene: TRBD2; abundance: -; CDR3aa: CASSETGLASYEQYF; CDR3nt: TGTGCCAGCAGTGAAACGGGACTAGCATCCTACGAGCAGTACTTC
j_gene: TRBJ1-1; v_gene: TRBV2; d_gene: -; abundance: -; CDR3aa: CASSEATLVSGHTEAFF; CDR3nt: TGTGCCAGCAGTGAAGCGACCCTAGTCTCAGGGCACACTGAAGCTTTCTTT
j_gene: TRBJ2-7; v_gene: TRBV6-5; d_gene: -; abundance: -; CDR3aa: CASSYSIGLGAGEQYF; CDR3nt: TGTGCCAGCAGTTACTCGATCGGTCTGGGGGCTGGCGAGCAGTACTTC
j_gene: TRBJ2-7; v_gene: TRBV15; d_gene: TRBD2; abundance: -; CDR3aa: CATSRAASGPTYEQYF; CDR3nt: TGTGCCACCAGCAGAGCCGCTAGCGGGCCCACCTACGAGCAGTACTTC
j_gene: TRBJ2-1; v_gene: TRBV7-2; d_gene: -; abundance: -; CDR3aa: CASSPGTEYNEQFF; CDR3nt: TGTGCCAGCAGCCCTGGGACTGAATACAATGAGCAGTTCTTC
j_gene: TRBJ2-3; v_gene: TRBV25-1; d_gene: -; abundance: -; CDR3aa: CASSAGTVRGTQYF; CDR3nt: TGTGCCAGCAGCGCCGGGACAGTGCGGGGTACGCAGTATTTT
j_gene: TRBJ1-2; v_gene: TRBV19; d_gene: TRBD1; abundance: -; CDR3aa: CAKWGRGTGHANYGYTF; CDR3nt: TGTGCCAAGTGGGGCAGGGGGACAGGGCATGCTAACTATGGCTACACCTTC
j_gene: TRBJ1-5; v_gene: TRBV29-1; d_gene: -; abundance: -; CDR3aa: CSVVRVGAAGWFCNQPQHF; CDR3nt: TGCAGCGTTGTTCGGGTGGGGGCAGCCGGCTGGTTCTGTAATCAGCCCCAGCATTTT
j_gene: TRBJ2-5; v_gene: TRBV19; d_gene: TRBD2; abundance: -; CDR3aa: CASSIGTSGSMETQYF; CDR3nt: TGTGCCAGTAGTATCGGGACTAGCGGGAGTATGGAGACCCAGTACTTC
j_gene: TRBJ2-3; v_gene: TRBV28; d_gene: -; abundance: -; CDR3aa: CASSTAGQITDTQYF; CDR3nt: TGTGCCAGCAGTACGGCGGGACAGATCACAGATACGCAGTATTTT